The clone carrying this T cell receptor (beta chain) was detected only a few times. Preparation of the TCRbeta library used unique molecular identifiers. TCRdb reprocessed the PCR reads via MiXCR and lists one record per CDR3 protein. The sample holds 490,000 or so distinct CDR3 sequences, around 12% seen once. This entry belongs to a study of T-cell reconstitution after alpha-beta-depleted transplantation in children. The CDR3 consists of 17 residues. V was clipped by 3 bases and J by 4 bases; unmatched bases: 8. This specimen consisted of PBMCs from the stem cell graft donor, obtained from the stem cell graft. This chain uses TRBV12-3 or TRBV12-4 with TRBJ2-3; 12 positions match TRBD2. The receptor was derived from a human donor who donated a stem cell graft to a child with combined immunodeficiency. The CDR3 DNA sequence: TGTGCCAGCAGTTTTCCTAGCGGGAGGGCCGGGGCAGATACGCAGTATTTT. Its translation: CASSFPSGRAGADTQYF.